The T cell receptor (beta chain) under discussion was sequenced for a study of blood T cell repertoires in COVID-19. Overall study context: Spain, Italy and the United States supplied samples that represented acute and convalescent COVID-19. T cells, B-cell-depleted T cells, or PBMCs supplied cDNA or gDNA.

As originally analysed: Using reference gene primer amplification, nucleated cell counts were estimated. Measured with immunoSEQ multiplex PCR; TCRdb has only the in-frame clones, and not every one. V and J calls and clone size are as listed in that table; D and trimming were resolved from the DNA. The sample records 150,000 to 190,000 clones, 80% to 90% being singletons. The origin of this receptor is a woman between 70 and 85 years old with acute or convalescent COVID-19. Sequencing was carried out using peripheral blood.

The CDR3 region is CASSLTAPLLYF. The CDR3 DNA reads as TGTGCCAGCAGCTTGACAGCGCCACTGTTATATTTT. The gene calls are TRBV7-2 and TRBJ1-3, with a tentative D call TRBD1 (5 bases). CDR3 length: 12 residues. The V gene lost 3 bases and the J gene lost 14 bases, with 14 bases spanning the gap. Germline V gene sequence: CDR1 SGHTA, CDR2 FQGNSA.